Presented here are 28 T cell receptor beta chains from one specimen sequenced in a study of T cell responses to AZD1222 COVID-19 vaccine. Sequenced by immunoSEQ multiplex PCR; TCRdb stores in-frame clones only, minus some. The sample includes 85,000 or so clones, just over 90% seen only once; the top ten take 9.5% to 13%. The sequencing used peripheral blood, collected 28 days after the second AZD1222 dose. The receptor source for this set is an adult who received the AZD1222 COVID-19 vaccine.

The V and J genes are TRBV11-2 and TRBJ1-1, with a tentative D call TRBD1 (5 bases). The germline gives CDR1 SGHAT, CDR2 FQNNGV. The CDR3 is 14 amino acids. Trimming left V 5 bases short and J 3 bases short, with 13 bases between. In DNA form, the CDR3 reads TGTGCCAGCAGCCTTAGAAGGGGAGACACTGAAGCTTTCTTT. Translating gives CASSLRRGDTEAFF.

A note on this clone: An end of the junction does not agree with germline; a read error may underlie this. The chain links TRBV7-6 to TRBJ2-7; TRBD2 aligns across 8 bases. Germline CDR1 SGHVS, CDR2 FNYEAQ. This CDR3 contains 13 residues. The chain's CDR3 is CASSLVGAGEAVF. CDR3 nucleotide sequence: TGTGCCAGCAGCTTAGTAGGAGCGGGGGAGGCTGTCTTC.

J is TRBJ1-1 and V is TRBV19; 11 bases are shared with TRBD1. V lost 5 bases and J lost 0; bases outside the gene matches: 8. Germline-derived CDR1 and CDR2 are LNHDA and SQIVND (reference sequence). The CDR3 is 17 residues long. CDR3 nucleotide sequence: TGTGCCAGTAGTCTATCGGACAGGGGGCATATGAACACTGAAGCTTTCTTT. Its protein is CASSLSDRGHMNTEAFF.

The V and J genes are TRBV13 and TRBJ2-7; 15 positions match TRBD2. The CDR3 length is 17 residues. CDR1 is PRHDT and CDR2 is FYEKMQ in the germline V gene (reference sequence). Trimming took 5 bases from V and 3 from J; bases not matched to a gene: 8. The CDR3 nucleotides are TGTGCCAGCAGCGGGACCGGGACTAGCGGGGGGCTCTACGAGCAGTACTTC. Translation gives CASSGTGTSGGLYEQYF.

The rearrangement uses TRBV27 and TRBJ1-1, with D perhaps TRBD1 (5 bases). The CDR3 covers 15 residues. Trimming cost V 7 bases and J 1 base, with 16 bases left between them. Germline loops: CDR1 MNHEY, CDR2 SMNVEV (reference sequence). This CDR3 is CASTLITGGNTEAFF. CDR3 sequence (DNA): TGTGCCAGCACCCTTATCACAGGTGGGAACACTGAAGCTTTCTTT.

The rearrangement uses TRBV30 and TRBJ1-2; D is undetermined. CDR1 is GTSNPN, CDR2 SVGIG, per germline (reference sequence). CDR3 length: 10 amino acids. V dropped 5 bases and J dropped 8 bases, with 9 bases sitting between them. This CDR3 is CAWGPGGYTF. CDR3 sequence (DNA): TGTGCCTGGGGGCCGGGAGGCTACACCTTC.

This chain connects TRBV29-1 to TRBJ1-2; D is perhaps TRBD1 (5 bases). The CDR3 totals 13 residues. Trimming took 6 bases from V and 6 from J, leaving 17 bases between them. CDR1 and CDR2 (germline): SQVTM, ANQGSEA. CDR3 coding DNA: TGCAGCGTCCATTCCGGGACGGATAATGGCTACACCTTC. This encodes CSVHSGTDNGYTF.

Written as DNA, the CDR3 is TGTGCCAGCAGTCCCTTGGTACGGACAGTATATGGCTACACCTTC. Translated: CASSPLVRTVYGYTF. This chain uses TRBV6-6 with TRBJ1-2; TRBD1 is a possible D gene (6 bases). V was shortened by 5 bases and J by 5 bases, with 18 bases between the two germline ends. The germline V gene encodes CDR1 MNHNY and CDR2 SVGAGI (reference sequence). The length of the CDR3 is 15 residues.

The V gene is TRBV18, the J gene TRBJ1-1; D is undetermined. Per the germline V gene, CDR1 is KGHSH and CDR2 is LQKENI. The CDR3 totals 14 residues. Trimming removed 3 bases from V and 4 bases from J, with 12 bases in between. The CDR3 nucleotides are TGTGCCAGCTCACCCCCGACAATCAGCACTGAAGCTTTCTTT. Translation gives CASSPPTISTEAFF.

This chain joins TRBV30 and TRBJ2-7; D uncertain. CDR1 GTSNPN and CDR2 SVGIG come from the germline V gene (reference sequence). The CDR3 length is 12 residues. The V gene lost 4 bases and the J gene lost 0 bases, with 7 bases spanning the gap. CDR3 in amino acids: CAWIGSSYEQYF. The CDR3 DNA follows: TGTGCCTGGATCGGGTCCTCCTACGAGCAGTACTTC.

The chain recombines TRBV27 with TRBJ1-2; no clear D. With 5 bases removed from V and 2 bases from J, the gap between germline ends came to 12 bases. CDR3 length: 14 amino acids. The germline CDR1 and CDR2 sequences are MNHEY and SMNVEV (reference sequence). The CDR3 DNA reads TGTGCCAGCAGTCGGGGAGGGAGGAACTATGGCTACACCTTC. Translated: CASSRGGRNYGYTF.

The chain has TRBV19 and TRBJ1-6, with D tentatively TRBD1 (5 bases). The CDR3 is made up of 14 amino acids. Trimming removed 6 bases from V and 5 bases from J, with 11 bases in between. Looked up from germline, CDR1 is LNHDA and CDR2 is SQIVND (reference sequence). The CDR3 spells CASSTGTNNSPLHF. The CDR3 DNA reads as TGTGCCAGTAGCACCGGGACGAATAATTCACCCCTCCACTTT.

The V gene is TRBV27, the J gene TRBJ2-3, with 10 bases that match TRBD2. Germline V gene sequence: CDR1 MNHEY, CDR2 SMNVEV (reference sequence). CDR3 length: 16 amino acids. The junction had 7 bases not matched to a gene; V was cut back by 3 bases and J by 4 bases. The DNA of the CDR3 is TGTGCCAGCAGTTTCTTTAGCGGGAGGACAGCAGATACGCAGTATTTT. Residues: CASSFFSGRTADTQYF.

V usage is TRBV4-1 and J usage is TRBJ1-1; 10 nucleotides match TRBD1. The germline V gene has CDR1 MGHRA and CDR2 YSYEKL. The CDR3 extends over 14 amino acids. V lost 1 base, J lost 7 bases, and 3 bases stayed unmatched. The CDR3 spells CASSQGQGAGEAFF. The CDR3 DNA is TGCGCCAGCAGCCAAGGACAGGGGGCAGGTGAAGCTTTCTTT.

The rearrangement links TRBV15 to TRBJ2-5; D is unresolved. There are 15 residues in the CDR3. Trimming removed 0 bases from V and 5 bases from J, with 13 bases in between. CDR1 and CDR2 from the germline V gene are LNHNV and YYDKDF (reference sequence). CDR3 in amino acids: CATSREKYPGETQYF. Here the CDR3 DNA reads TGTGCCACCAGCAGAGAAAAATACCCCGGGGAGACCCAGTACTTC.

The rearrangement joins TRBV7-9 to TRBJ1-1, with D unresolved. Per the germline V gene, CDR1 is SEHNR and CDR2 is FQNEAQ (reference sequence). This CDR3 has 11 residues. Between the trimmed V and J ends, which lost 4 bases and 8 bases, there was a span of 8 bases. The CDR3 coding sequence is TGTGCCAGCAGCTGGGTCAGCGAAGCTTTCTTT. It is translated as CASSWVSEAFF.

CDR3 DNA sequence: TGTGCCAGCAGCTTCGGGACATCGGATGAAAAACTGTTTTTT. This translates into CASSFGTSDEKLFF. The rearrangement links TRBV7-9 to TRBJ1-4, with TRBD1 as a possible D gene (6 bases). The CDR3 has 14 amino acids. Between the trimmed V and J ends, which lost 3 bases and 6 bases, there was a span of 11 bases. Germline V gene sequence: CDR1 SEHNR, CDR2 FQNEAQ (reference sequence).

The chain combines TRBV7-3 with TRBJ2-3, with 8 nucleotides matching TRBD1. Germline lookup yields CDR1 SGHTA and CDR2 FQGTGA. J lost 5 bases, V lost 2 bases, and 12 bases had no gene match. The length of the CDR3 is 17 residues. CDR3 in DNA: TGTGCCAGCAGCTTAGTTCTGTCAGGGGGCGATGGAGATACGCAGTATTTT. Translation gives CASSLVLSGGDGDTQYF.

The chain combines TRBV9 with TRBJ2-7, with 9 nucleotides matching TRBD2. CDR1 and CDR2 from the germline V gene are SGDLS and YYNGEE. The CDR3 totals 16 residues. Trimming took 4 bases from V and 0 from J; bases not matched to a gene: 8. The DNA for the CDR3 is TGTGCCAGCAGCCCCCGGGTAGCGGGAGCCTCCTACGAGCAGTACTTC. Encoded protein: CASSPRVAGASYEQYF.

This chain uses TRBV9 with TRBJ2-1; weak D call: TRBD1 (5 bases). This CDR3 has 15 amino acids. With 4 bases removed from V and 0 bases from J, the gap between germline ends came to 11 bases. CDR1 SGDLS and CDR2 YYNGEE come from the germline V gene. The CDR3, as DNA: TGTGCCAGCAGCCCATTAGGGGACTCCTACAATGAGCAGTTCTTC. The encoded protein is CASSPLGDSYNEQFF.

The chain combines TRBV20-1 with TRBJ2-7; D gene ambiguous. This CDR3 spans 11 amino acids. CDR1 and CDR2 (germline): DFQATT, SNEGSKA (reference sequence). The V and J ends lost 7 bases and 2 bases respectively, with 9 bases between them. This CDR3 reads CSGIGAYEQYF. CDR3 nucleotide sequence: TGCAGTGGAATAGGAGCCTACGAGCAGTACTTC.

The rearrangement uses TRBV27 and TRBJ1-1; TRBD1 matches 9 bases. Trimming at V came to 7 bases and at J to 4 bases, leaving 7 bases not matched to a gene. Germline values: CDR1 MNHEY, CDR2 SMNVEV (reference sequence). This CDR3 comprises 14 residues. CDR3 in amino acids: CASTRTGVATEAFF. CDR3 in DNA: TGTGCCAGCACTAGGACAGGGGTGGCCACTGAAGCTTTCTTT.

The chain uses TRBV29-1 and TRBJ2-1, with D perhaps TRBD2 (6 bases). The V end was cut by 3 bases, the J end by 8 bases, with 20 bases between. The CDR3 spans 15 residues. Germline V CDR1 and CDR2: SQVTM, ANQGSEA. As DNA, the CDR3 is TGCAGCGTTGAGATTCGGGGGAGTCGAATGGATGAGCAGTTCTTC. It is translated as CSVEIRGSRMDEQFF.

The chain joins TRBV2 to TRBJ2-1, with D possibly matching TRBD2 (6 bases). Germline V gene lookup returns CDR1 SNHLY and CDR2 FYNNEI. With 7 bases removed from V and 2 bases from J, the gap between germline ends came to 9 bases. This CDR3 spans 13 amino acids. The CDR3 loop is CASTRTTYNEQFF. The CDR3 DNA reads as TGTGCCAGCACCAGGACTACCTACAATGAGCAGTTCTTC.

With respect to this clone: Other DNA sequences in this specimen translate into the identical CDR3. CDR3 DNA: TGCGCCAGCAGCGCCAGGGGGAACACTGAAGCTTTCTTT. Translated: CASSARGNTEAFF. The chain couples TRBV5-1 to TRBJ1-1; the D gene is possibly TRBD1 (6 bases). Trimming cost V 4 bases and J 1 base, with 8 bases left between them. The CDR3 has 13 residues. The germline V gene has CDR1 SGHRS and CDR2 YFSETQ.

The genes are TRBV15 and TRBJ1-2; unclear D gene. V was pared by 0 bases and J by 2 bases, with 10 bases between. The CDR3 length is 15 residues. Looked up from germline, CDR1 is LNHNV and CDR2 is YYDKDF (reference sequence). CDR3 nucleotide sequence: TGTGCCACCAGCAGAGAATATTGGGAGAACTATGGCTACACCTTC. Translation: CATSREYWENYGYTF.

The gene calls are TRBV28 and TRBJ2-5; D call uncertain. In germline, CDR1 is MDHEN, CDR2 SYDVKM. The V end lost 7 bases, the J end lost 1 base, and 7 bases lay between the germline ends. The CDR3 has 12 amino acids. The CDR3 bases are TGTGCCAGCACCGAGACCCAAGAGACCCAGTACTTC. Protein product: CASTETQETQYF.

With regard to this clone: One junction end does not reproduce the germline sequence, and a read error may be involved. CDR3 DNA sequence: TGTGCCAGCAGCTTGGCCGACACCTCCCGAATCGACTTT. Translating it yields CASSLADTSRIDF. V usage is TRBV5-4 and J usage is TRBJ1-1; D not resolved. CDR1 and CDR2 from the germline V gene are SGHNT and YYREEE (reference sequence). This CDR3 contains 13 residues.